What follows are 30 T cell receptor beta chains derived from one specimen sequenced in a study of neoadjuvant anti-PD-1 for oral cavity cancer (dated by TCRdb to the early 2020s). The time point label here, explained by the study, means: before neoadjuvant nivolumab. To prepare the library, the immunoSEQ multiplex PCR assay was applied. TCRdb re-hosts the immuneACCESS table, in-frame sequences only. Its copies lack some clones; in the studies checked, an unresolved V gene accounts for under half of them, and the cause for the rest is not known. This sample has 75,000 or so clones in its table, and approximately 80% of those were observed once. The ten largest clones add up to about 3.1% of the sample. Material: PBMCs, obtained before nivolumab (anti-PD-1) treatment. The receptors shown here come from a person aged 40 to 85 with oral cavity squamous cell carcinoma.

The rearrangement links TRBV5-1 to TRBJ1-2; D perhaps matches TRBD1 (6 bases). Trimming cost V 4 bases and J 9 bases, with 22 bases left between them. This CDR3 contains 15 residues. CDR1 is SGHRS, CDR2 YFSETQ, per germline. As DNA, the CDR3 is TGCGCCAGCAGCCCGAAGAGGACAGCATTCGACAGCTACACCTTC. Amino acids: CASSPKRTAFDSYTF.

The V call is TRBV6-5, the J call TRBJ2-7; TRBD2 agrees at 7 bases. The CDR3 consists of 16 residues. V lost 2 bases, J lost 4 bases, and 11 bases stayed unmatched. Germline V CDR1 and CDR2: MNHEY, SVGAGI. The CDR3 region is CASSYGPSGVKYEQYF. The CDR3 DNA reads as TGTGCCAGCAGTTACGGTCCAAGCGGGGTGAAATACGAGCAGTACTTC.

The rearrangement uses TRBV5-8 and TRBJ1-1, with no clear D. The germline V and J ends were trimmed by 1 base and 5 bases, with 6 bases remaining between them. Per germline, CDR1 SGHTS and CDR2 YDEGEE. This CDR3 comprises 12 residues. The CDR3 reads CASSLRVTEAFF. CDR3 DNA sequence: TGTGCCAGCAGCTTGAGGGTGACTGAAGCTTTCTTT.

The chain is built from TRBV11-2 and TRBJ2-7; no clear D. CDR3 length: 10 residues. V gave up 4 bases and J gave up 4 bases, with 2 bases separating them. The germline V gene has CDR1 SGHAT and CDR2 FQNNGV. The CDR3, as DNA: TGTGCCAGCAGCTCTTACGAGCAGTACTTC. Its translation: CASSSYEQYF.

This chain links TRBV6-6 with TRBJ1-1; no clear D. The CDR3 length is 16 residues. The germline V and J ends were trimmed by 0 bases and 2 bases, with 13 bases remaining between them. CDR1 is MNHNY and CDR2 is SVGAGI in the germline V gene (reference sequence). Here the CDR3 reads CASSYSAGSGNTEAFF. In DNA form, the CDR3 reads TGTGCCAGCAGTTACTCAGCCGGGAGCGGAAACACTGAAGCTTTCTTT.

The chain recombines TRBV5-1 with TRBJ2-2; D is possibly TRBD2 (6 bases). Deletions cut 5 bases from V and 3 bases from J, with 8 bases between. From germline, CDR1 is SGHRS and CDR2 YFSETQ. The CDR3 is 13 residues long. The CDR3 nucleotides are TGCGCCAGCAGGAGGGAGGACACCGGGGAGCTGTTTTTT. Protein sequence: CASRREDTGELFF.

CDR3 coding DNA: TGCGCCAGCAGTCCCTCAGGACGACCTTCGAACAATGAGCAGTTCTTC. Its translation is CASSPSGRPSNNEQFF. The chain combines TRBV5-1 with TRBJ2-1; the D is unclear. Deletions cut 5 bases from V and 5 bases from J, with 20 bases between. CDR3 length equals 16 residues. Germline CDR1 and CDR2: SGHRS and YFSETQ.

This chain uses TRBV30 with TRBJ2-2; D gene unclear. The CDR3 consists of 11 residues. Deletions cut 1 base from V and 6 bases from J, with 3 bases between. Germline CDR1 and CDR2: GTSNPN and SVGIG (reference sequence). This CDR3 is CAWSAAGELFF. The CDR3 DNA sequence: TGTGCCTGGAGTGCGGCCGGGGAGCTGTTTTTT.

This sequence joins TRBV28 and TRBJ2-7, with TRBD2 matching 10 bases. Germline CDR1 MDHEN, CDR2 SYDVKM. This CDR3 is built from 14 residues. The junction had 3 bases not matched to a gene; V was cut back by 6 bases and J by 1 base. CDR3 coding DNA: TGTGCCAGCAGCCCTAGCGGGAGTTCCTACGAGCAGTACTTC. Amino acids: CASSPSGSSYEQYF.

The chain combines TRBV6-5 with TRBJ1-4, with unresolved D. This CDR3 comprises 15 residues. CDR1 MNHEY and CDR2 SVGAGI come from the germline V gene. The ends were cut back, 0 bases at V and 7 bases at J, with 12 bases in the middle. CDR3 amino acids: CASSYSRGTAEKLFF. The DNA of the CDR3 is TGTGCCAGCAGTTACTCACGGGGAACGGCTGAAAAACTGTTTTTT.

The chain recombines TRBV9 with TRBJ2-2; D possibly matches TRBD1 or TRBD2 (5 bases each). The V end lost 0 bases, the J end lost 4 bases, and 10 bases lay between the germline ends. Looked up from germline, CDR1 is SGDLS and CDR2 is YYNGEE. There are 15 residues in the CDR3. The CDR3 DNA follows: TGTGCCAGCAGCGTAGACCACGGGGCCACCGGGGAGCTGTTTTTT. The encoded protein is CASSVDHGATGELFF.

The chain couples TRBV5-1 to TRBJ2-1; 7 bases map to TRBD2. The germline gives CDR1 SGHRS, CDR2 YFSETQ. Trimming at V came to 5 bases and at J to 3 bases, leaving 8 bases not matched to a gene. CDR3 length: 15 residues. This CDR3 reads CASSSEGGSYNEQFF. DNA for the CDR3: TGCGCCAGCAGTAGTGAGGGAGGGAGCTACAATGAGCAGTTCTTC.

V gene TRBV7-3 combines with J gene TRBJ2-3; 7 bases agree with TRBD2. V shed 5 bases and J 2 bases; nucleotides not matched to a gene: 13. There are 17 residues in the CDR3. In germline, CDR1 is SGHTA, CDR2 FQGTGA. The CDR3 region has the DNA TGTGCCAGCAGCCACCTCGGGGTAGCGGGTTACACAGATACGCAGTATTTT. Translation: CASSHLGVAGYTDTQYF.

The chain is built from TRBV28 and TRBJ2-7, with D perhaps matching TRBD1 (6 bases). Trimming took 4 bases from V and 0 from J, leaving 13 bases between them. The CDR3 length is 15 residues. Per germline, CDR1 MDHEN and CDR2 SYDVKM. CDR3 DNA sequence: TGTGCCAGCAGTTCAAAAGGACAGCCCTCCTACGAGCAGTACTTC. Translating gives CASSSKGQPSYEQYF. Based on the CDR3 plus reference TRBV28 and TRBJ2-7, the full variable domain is DVKVTQSSRYLVKRTGEKVFLECVQDMDHENMFWYRQDPGLGLRLIYFSYDVKMKEKGDIPEGYSVSREKKERFSLILESASTNQTSMYLCASSSKGQPSYEQYFGPGTRLTVT.

The CDR3 is CASVDDRGGTEAFF. The CDR3 DNA sequence: TGTGCTAGTGTTGATGACAGGGGTGGCACTGAAGCTTTCTTT. This chain uses TRBV12-5 with TRBJ1-1; 8 bases line up with TRBD1. CDR1 is LGHNT, CDR2 FRNRAP, per germline. Trimming cost V 7 bases and J 4 bases; bases outside gene matches: 8. The CDR3 contains 14 residues.

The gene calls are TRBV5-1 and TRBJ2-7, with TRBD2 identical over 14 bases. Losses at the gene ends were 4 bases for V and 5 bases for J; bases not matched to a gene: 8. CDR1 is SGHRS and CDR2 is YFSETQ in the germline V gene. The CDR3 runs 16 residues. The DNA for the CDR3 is TGCGCCAGCAGCCATGGACTAGCGGGGGGCCCCGACGAGCAGTACTTC. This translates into CASSHGLAGGPDEQYF.

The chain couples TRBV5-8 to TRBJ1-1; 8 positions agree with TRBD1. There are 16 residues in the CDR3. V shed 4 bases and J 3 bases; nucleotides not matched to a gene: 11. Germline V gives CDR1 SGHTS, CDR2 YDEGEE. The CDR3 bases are TGTGCCAGCAGCCCACGGACAGGGCTCAGAGACACTGAAGCTTTCTTT. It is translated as CASSPRTGLRDTEAFF.

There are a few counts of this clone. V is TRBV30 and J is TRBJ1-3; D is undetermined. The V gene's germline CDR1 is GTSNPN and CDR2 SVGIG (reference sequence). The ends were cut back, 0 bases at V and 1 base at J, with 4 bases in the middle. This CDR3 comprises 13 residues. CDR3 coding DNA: TGTGCCTGGAGTGTGATATCTGGAAACACCATATATTTT. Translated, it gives CAWSVISGNTIYF.

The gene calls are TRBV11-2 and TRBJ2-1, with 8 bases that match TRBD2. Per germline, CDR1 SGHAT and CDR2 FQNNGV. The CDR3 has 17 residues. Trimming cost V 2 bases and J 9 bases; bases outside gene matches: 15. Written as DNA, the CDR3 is TGTGCCAGCAGCTTACAACCGGGACTAGTTCCGATCAGTGAGCAGTTCTTC. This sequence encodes CASSLQPGLVPISEQFF.

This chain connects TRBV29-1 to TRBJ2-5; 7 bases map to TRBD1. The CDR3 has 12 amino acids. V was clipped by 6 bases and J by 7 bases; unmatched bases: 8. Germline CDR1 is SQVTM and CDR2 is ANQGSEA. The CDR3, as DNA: TGCAGCGTCTTGACAGGGCTGGGGACCCAGTACTTC. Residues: CSVLTGLGTQYF.

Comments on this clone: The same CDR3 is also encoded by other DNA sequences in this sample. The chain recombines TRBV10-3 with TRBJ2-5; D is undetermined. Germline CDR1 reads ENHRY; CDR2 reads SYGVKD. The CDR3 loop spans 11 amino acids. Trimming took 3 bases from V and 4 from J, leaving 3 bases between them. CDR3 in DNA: TGTGCCATCAGTGATGGAGAGACCCAGTACTTC. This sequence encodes CAISDGETQYF.

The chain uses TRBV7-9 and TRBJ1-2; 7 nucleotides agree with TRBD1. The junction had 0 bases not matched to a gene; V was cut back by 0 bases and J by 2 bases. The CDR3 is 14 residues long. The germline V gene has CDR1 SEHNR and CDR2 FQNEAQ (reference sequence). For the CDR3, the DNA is TGTGCCAGCAGCTTAGCGGACAGGAACTATGGCTACACCTTC. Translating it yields CASSLADRNYGYTF.

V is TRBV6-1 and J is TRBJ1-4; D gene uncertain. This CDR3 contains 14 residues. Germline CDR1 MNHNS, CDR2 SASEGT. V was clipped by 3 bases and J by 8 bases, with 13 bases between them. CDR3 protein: CASSDPLDGEKLFF. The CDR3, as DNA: TGTGCCAGCAGTGATCCTCTGGACGGGGAAAAACTGTTTTTT.

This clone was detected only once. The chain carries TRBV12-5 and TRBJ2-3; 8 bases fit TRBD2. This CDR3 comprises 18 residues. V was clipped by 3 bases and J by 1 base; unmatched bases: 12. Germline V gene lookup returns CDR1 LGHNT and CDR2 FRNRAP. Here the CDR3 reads CASGLGVGSGIGTDTQYF. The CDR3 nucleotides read TGTGCTAGTGGTTTAGGGGTTGGTAGCGGGATTGGCACAGATACGCAGTATTTT.

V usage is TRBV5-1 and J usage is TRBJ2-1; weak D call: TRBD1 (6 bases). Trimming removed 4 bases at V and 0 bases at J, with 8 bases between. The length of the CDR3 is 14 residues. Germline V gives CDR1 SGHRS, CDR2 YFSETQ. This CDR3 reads CASSLQGSYNEQFF. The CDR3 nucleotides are TGCGCCAGCAGCCTACAGGGCTCCTACAATGAGCAGTTCTTC.

Written as DNA, the CDR3 is TGTGCCAGCAGCTTATCGAGGGCTAGCACAGATACGCAGTATTTT. Translation: CASSLSRASTDTQYF. This rearrangement joins TRBV5-5 to TRBJ2-3; D possibly corresponds to TRBD2 (5 bases). This CDR3 has 15 amino acids. Per the germline V gene, CDR1 is SGHKS and CDR2 is YYEKEE (reference sequence). V lost 2 bases to trimming and J lost 0 bases, with 10 bases between them. Complete variable domain (other parts from reference TRBV5-5 and TRBJ2-3): DAGVTQSPTHLIKTRGQQVTLRCSPISGHKSVSWYQQVLGQGPQFIFQYYEKEERGRGNFPDRFSARQFPNYSSELNVNALLLGDSALYLCASSLSRASTDTQYFGPGTRLTVL.

The CDR3 DNA sequence: TGCGCCAGCAGCTTGGGAGGGACCCTTGTAGCCAAAAACATTCAGTACTTC. Encoded protein: CASSLGGTLVAKNIQYF. V usage is TRBV5-1 and J usage is TRBJ2-4; D is tentatively TRBD1 or TRBD2 (5 bases each). Between the trimmed V and J ends, which lost 0 bases and 0 bases, there was a span of 13 bases. From germline, CDR1 is SGHRS and CDR2 YFSETQ. The CDR3 contains 17 residues.

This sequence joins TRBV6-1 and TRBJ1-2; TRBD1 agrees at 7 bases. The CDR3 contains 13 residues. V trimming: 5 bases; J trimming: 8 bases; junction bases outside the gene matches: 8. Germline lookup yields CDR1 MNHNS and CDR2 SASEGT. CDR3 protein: CASSPHDREGYTF. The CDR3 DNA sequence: TGTGCCAGCAGTCCCCACGACAGGGAGGGCTACACCTTC.

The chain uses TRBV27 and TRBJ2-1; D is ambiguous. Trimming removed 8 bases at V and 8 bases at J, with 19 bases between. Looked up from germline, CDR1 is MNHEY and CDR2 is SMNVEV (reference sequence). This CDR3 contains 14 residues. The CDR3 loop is CASLIYAGGDEQFF. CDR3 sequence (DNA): TGTGCCAGCCTCATTTACGCTGGTGGGGATGAGCAGTTCTTC.

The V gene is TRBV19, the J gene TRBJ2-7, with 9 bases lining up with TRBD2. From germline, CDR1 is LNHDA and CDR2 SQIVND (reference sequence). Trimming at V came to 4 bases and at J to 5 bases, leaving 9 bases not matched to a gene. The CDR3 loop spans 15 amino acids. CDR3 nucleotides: TGTGCCAGTAGTACGGTAGCGGGAGAGAGCGACGAGCAGTACTTC. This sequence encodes CASSTVAGESDEQYF.